This T cell receptor (beta chain) emerged from a study of T cells after yellow fever vaccination. In its sample, this clonotype was seen a few times. Using its own MiXCR run on the 5' RACE reads, TCRdb lists one record per CDR3 protein. The table shows under 150,000 distinct CDR3 sequences, with 7.7% occurring only once. The germline V gene has CDR1 GTSNPN and CDR2 SVGIG (reference sequence). The V end was cut by 3 bases, the J end by 7 bases, with 13 bases between. The CDR3 runs 12 residues. The sequencing here drew on CD4+ T cells sorted from PBMCs, taken 5 days after the yellow fever booster vaccination. The rearrangement links TRBV30 to TRBJ2-7; D unclear. This receptor was identified in a man younger than 40 who received the YFV17D yellow fever vaccine. CDR3 sequence (DNA): TGTGCCTGGAGAATGAATACTAATGAGCAGTACTTC. Amino acid sequence: CAWRMNTNEQYF.